These T cell receptor beta chains were read from a single sample in a study of cytomegalovirus exposure and HLA in healthy donors. Sequenced by immunoSEQ multiplex PCR; TCRdb stores in-frame clones only, minus some. The sample holds about 180,000 clones, 65% to 80% seen once. Sequenced material: PBMCs. Receptor source: a woman under 40 in good health and CMV-seropositive. Both conserved end residues are part of each CDR3. The D gene is left open where the match is weak. Where a row states a size, it is once, few, many or the class of an expanded clone; other rows omit it.

D: -
length: 13
V: TRBV6-6
size: -
J: TRBJ2-5
DNA: TGTGCCAGCACCCGGCAGGTTCAAGAGACCCAGTACTTC
CDR3: CASTRQVQETQYF

D: -
length: 12
V: TRBV28
size: -
J: TRBJ2-7
DNA: TGTGCCAGCAACACAGGGACCTACGAGCAGTACTTC
CDR3: CASNTGTYEQYF

D: -
length: 15
V: TRBV27
size: -
J: TRBJ1-5
DNA: TGTGCAAGGGGCGTGAGAGCCCCTAGCAATCAGCCCCAGCATTTT
CDR3: CARGVRAPSNQPQHF

D: -
length: 14
V: TRBV14
size: -
J: TRBJ2-5
DNA: TGTGCCAGCAGCCAAGATCTAGGCGCAGAGACCCAGTACTTC
CDR3: CASSQDLGAETQYF

D: -
length: 12
V: TRBV7-9
size: few
J: TRBJ1-6
DNA: TGTGCCAGCCAGGGCCGTAATTCACCCCTCCACTTT
CDR3: CASQGRNSPLHF

D: -
length: 14
V: TRBV6-1
size: -
J: TRBJ1-6
DNA: TGTGCCAGCAGGGCCGGGGTGGATAATTCACCCCTCCACTTT
CDR3: CASRAGVDNSPLHF

D: -
length: 15
V: TRBV7-3
size: -
J: TRBJ2-2
DNA: TGTGCCAGCAGTTCGAAAGGGCTAGCTACCGGGGAGCTGTTTTTT
CDR3: CASSSKGLATGELFF

D: -
length: 17
V: TRBV9
size: -
J: TRBJ2-6
DNA: TGTGCCAGCAGCGCCAGGGTCGATAGCTCTGGGGCCAACGTCCTGACTTTC
CDR3: CASSARVDSSGANVLTF

D: TRBD1
length: 13
V: TRBV6-1
size: -
J: TRBJ2-4
DNA: TGTGCCAGCAGACAGGGGGCCAAAAACATTCAGTACTTC
CDR3: CASRQGAKNIQYF

D: -
length: 12
V: TRBV29-1
size: -
J: TRBJ1-4
DNA: TGCAGCGTCGGAGCAACTAATGAAAAACTGTTTTTT
CDR3: CSVGATNEKLFF

D: TRBD1
length: 17
V: TRBV28
size: -
J: TRBJ2-7
DNA: TGTGCCAGCAGTTCGGGGAAGACTTACAGGGGATCCTACGAGCAGTACTTC
CDR3: CASSSGKTYRGSYEQYF

D: -
length: 14
V: TRBV19
size: few
J: TRBJ1-6
DNA: TGTGCCAGTAGTATGTCCGGGAGCGGTTCACCCCTCCACTTT
CDR3: CASSMSGSGSPLHF

D: -
length: 16
V: TRBV28
size: -
J: TRBJ1-4
DNA: TGTGCCAGCAACTACGGGGGTTTCAAAGGGAATGAAAAACTGTTTTTT
CDR3: CASNYGGFKGNEKLFF

D: TRBD1
length: 15
V: TRBV10-3
size: -
J: TRBJ2-3
DNA: TGTGCCATCAGCGCCCGTGACAGGGCAACAGATACGCAGTATTTT
CDR3: CAISARDRATDTQYF

D: -
length: 14
V: TRBV27
size: -
J: TRBJ2-7
DNA: TGTGCCAGCAGTTTATGGGGGCTTCCTTACGAGCAGTACTTC
CDR3: CASSLWGLPYEQYF

D: -
length: 14
V: TRBV19
size: -
J: TRBJ1-1
DNA: TGTGCCAGTAGTATCAGAAGGGGAAACACTGAAGCTTTCTTT
CDR3: CASSIRRGNTEAFF

D: -
length: 14
V: TRBV6-6
size: -
J: TRBJ2-7
DNA: TGTGCCAGCAGTGGTGAGGGACACCTTGACGAGCAGTACTTC
CDR3: CASSGEGHLDEQYF

D: -
length: 15
V: TRBV30
size: few
J: TRBJ1-3
DNA: TGTGCCTGGAGTGGCACACTAAACTCTGGAAACACCATATATTTT
CDR3: CAWSGTLNSGNTIYF

D: TRBD2
length: 15
V: TRBV2
size: -
J: TRBJ2-2
DNA: TGTGCCAGCAGGGGACTAGCGGGGGACACCGGGGAGCTGTTTTTT
CDR3: CASRGLAGDTGELFF

D: -
length: 16
V: TRBV7-9
size: -
J: TRBJ2-2
DNA: TGTGCCAGCAGCTTAGGGGGGGTCAAGATGATGGGGGAGCTGTTTTTT
CDR3: CASSLGGVKMMGELFF

D: TRBD1
length: 13
V: TRBV30
size: -
J: TRBJ2-7
DNA: TGTGCCTGCCGGACAGGGGGCCCATACGAGCAGTACTTC
CDR3: CACRTGGPYEQYF

D: -
length: 14
V: TRBV19
size: -
J: TRBJ2-7
DNA: TGTGCCAGTAGTATCGTGGGTCAGCCGGCGGGGCAGTACTTC
CDR3: CASSIVGQPAGQYF

D: -
length: 13
V: TRBV4-3
size: -
J: TRBJ1-4
DNA: TGCGCCAGCAGCCAAGTTGGGCCCTCGAAACTGTTTTTT
CDR3: CASSQVGPSKLFF

D: TRBD1
length: 15
V: TRBV5-5
size: -
J: TRBJ1-1
DNA: TGTGCCAGCACCCGAACAGGGGGCGGAAACACTGAAGCTTTCTTT
CDR3: CASTRTGGGNTEAFF

D: -
length: 15
V: TRBV2
size: -
J: TRBJ2-2
DNA: TGTGCCAGCAGTGGCGAGCAGGTCAACACCGGGGAGCTGTTTTTT
CDR3: CASSGEQVNTGELFF

D: -
length: 16
V: TRBV4-2
size: -
J: TRBJ2-7
DNA: TGTGCCAGCAGCCAAAGAGATGGGGACTTCCCCTACGAGCAGTACTTC
CDR3: CASSQRDGDFPYEQYF

D: TRBD2
length: 15
V: TRBV5-8
size: few
J: TRBJ2-1
DNA: TGTGCCAGCAGCTTGGGCGGGGGAGGGTACAATGAGCAGTTCTTC
CDR3: CASSLGGGGYNEQFF

D: -
length: 16
V: TRBV5-1
size: -
J: TRBJ1-2
DNA: TGCGCCAGCAGCCCTTGGGGGGAGGACGGAGTTTATGGCTACACCTTC
CDR3: CASSPWGEDGVYGYTF

D: -
length: 12
V: TRBV5-4
size: -
J: TRBJ1-1
DNA: TGTGCCAGCAACTTCATCGGGGCTGAAGCTTTCTTT
CDR3: CASNFIGAEAFF

D: TRBD1
length: 13
V: TRBV19
size: -
J: TRBJ2-7
DNA: TGTGCCACTAGGACAGGGGGTGCGTACGAGCAGTACTTC
CDR3: CATRTGGAYEQYF

D: TRBD1
length: 16
V: TRBV10-3
size: -
J: TRBJ1-5
DNA: TGTGCCATCAGTGAGGCAGGGGGTCGGGGCAATCAGCCCCAGCATTTT
CDR3: CAISEAGGRGNQPQHF

D: -
length: 15
V: TRBV19
size: -
J: TRBJ1-6
DNA: TGTGCCAGTAGTATAGCAGGGGCCGACAATTCACCCCTCCACTTT
CDR3: CASSIAGADNSPLHF

D: TRBD1
length: 15
V: TRBV19
size: -
J: TRBJ1-5
DNA: TGTGCCAGTAGTACGACAGGGGGCGAGAATCAGCCCCAGCATTTT
CDR3: CASSTTGGENQPQHF

D: TRBD1
length: 16
V: TRBV9
size: -
J: TRBJ2-1
DNA: TGTGCCAGCAGCGAACAGGGGGTGAGCTCCTACAATGAGCAGTTCTTC
CDR3: CASSEQGVSSYNEQFF

D: -
length: 14
V: TRBV4-2
size: -
J: TRBJ1-2
DNA: TGTGCCAGCAGCCAAGGGAGCCAGTCCTATGGCTACACCTTC
CDR3: CASSQGSQSYGYTF

D: -
length: 16
V: TRBV7-6
size: -
J: TRBJ2-5
DNA: TGTGCCAGCAGCTTAGCGCGACAGGTCCTCCAAGAGACCCAGTACTTC
CDR3: CASSLARQVLQETQYF

D: TRBD2
length: 16
V: TRBV13
size: -
J: TRBJ2-1
DNA: TGTGCCAGCAGCTCCGACCCCTTCCGGGGGGGTGATGAGCAGTTCTTC
CDR3: CASSSDPFRGGDEQFF

D: TRBD2
length: 15
V: TRBV27
size: -
J: TRBJ2-5
DNA: TGTGCCAGCAGTTCGGGAGGGGCGGGAGAAGAGACCCAGCACTTC
CDR3: CASSSGGAGEETQHF

D: -
length: 18
V: TRBV11-3
size: -
J: TRBJ2-3
DNA: TGTGCCAGCAGCCCAGCCAGCCAAGCGGACCGCTCCACAGATACGCAGTATTTT
CDR3: CASSPASQADRSTDTQYF

D: -
length: 12
V: TRBV10-1
size: -
J: TRBJ2-7
DNA: TGTGCCAGCAGTGTAACCGGGGAAGAGCAGTACTTC
CDR3: CASSVTGEEQYF

D: -
length: 15
V: TRBV7-2
size: -
J: TRBJ2-7
DNA: TGTGCCAGCACCCCTTACCATAGCGGCTCCTACGAGCAGTACTTC
CDR3: CASTPYHSGSYEQYF

D: TRBD1
length: 14
V: TRBV7-9
size: -
J: TRBJ1-5
DNA: TGTTCCAGCAGCCCGGACAGGGCTAATCAGCCCCAGCATTTT
CDR3: CSSSPDRANQPQHF

D: TRBD1
length: 16
V: TRBV11-2
size: -
J: TRBJ2-7
DNA: TGTGCCAGCAGCTTAATAGGGGGCAAAGGATCCTACGAGCAGTACTTC
CDR3: CASSLIGGKGSYEQYF

D: TRBD1
length: 15
V: TRBV18
size: -
J: TRBJ1-5
DNA: TGTGCCAGCTCACCATCGGACAGGGGCAATCAGCCCCAGCATTTT
CDR3: CASSPSDRGNQPQHF

D: TRBD1
length: 13
V: TRBV28
size: -
J: TRBJ1-2
DNA: TGTGCCAGCAGTTGGACAGGGAACTATGGCTACACCTTC
CDR3: CASSWTGNYGYTF

D: -
length: 17
V: TRBV7-9
size: once
J: TRBJ2-2
DNA: TGTGCCAGCAGCTTAGCCCCAGGGGAAACGAACACCGGGGAGCTGTTTTTT
CDR3: CASSLAPGETNTGELFF

D: -
length: 15
V: TRBV7-9
size: -
J: TRBJ2-5
DNA: TGTGCCAGCAGCTTTACGTCAGGACCAGGGGAGACCCAGTACTTC
CDR3: CASSFTSGPGETQYF

D: -
length: 12
V: TRBV29-1
size: -
J: TRBJ2-7
DNA: TGCAGCGCAGGGGACAATTCTGGCGAGCAGTACTTC
CDR3: CSAGDNSGEQYF

D: -
length: 15
V: TRBV19
size: -
J: TRBJ1-6
DNA: TGTGCCAGTAGTATTTCGACGGGGGGTCTTATAGCCCTCCACTTT
CDR3: CASSISTGGLIALHF

D: -
length: 15
V: TRBV7-9
size: once
J: TRBJ2-5
DNA: TGTGCCAGCAGCCCCGACGTCCTAGGGGGGGCAACCCAGTACTTC
CDR3: CASSPDVLGGATQYF

D: TRBD1
length: 16
V: TRBV4-1
size: -
J: TRBJ2-7
DNA: TGCGCCAGCAGCCAAGATCGTGCCAGGGGGCTTTACGAGCAGTACTTC
CDR3: CASSQDRARGLYEQYF

D: -
length: 16
V: TRBV11-3
size: -
J: TRBJ1-2
DNA: TGTGCCAGCAGCTTAGGGTTCATAGATCTTCTCTATGGCTACACCTTC
CDR3: CASSLGFIDLLYGYTF

D: -
length: 15
V: TRBV19
size: once
J: TRBJ2-7
DNA: TGTGCCAGTAGTTTCCGGACAGGGAGGGGTGGCGAGCAGTACTTC
CDR3: CASSFRTGRGGEQYF

D: -
length: 15
V: TRBV18
size: -
J: TRBJ1-2
DNA: TGTGCCAGCTCACCGGACCGGACAGTGGGCTATGGCTACACCTTC
CDR3: CASSPDRTVGYGYTF

D: TRBD1
length: 14
V: TRBV27
size: -
J: TRBJ2-1
DNA: TGTGCCAGCAGTACCGGGACAGGGGACAATGAGCAGTTCTTC
CDR3: CASSTGTGDNEQFF

D: TRBD1
length: 15
V: TRBV6-1
size: -
J: TRBJ2-6
DNA: TGTGCCAGCAGTCAGGGGGCCTGGGGGGCCAACGTCCTGACTTTC
CDR3: CASSQGAWGANVLTF

D: TRBD1
length: 15
V: TRBV5-1
size: -
J: TRBJ1-3
DNA: TGCGCCAGCAGCTTGGGACAGGGCGACGGAAACACCATATATTTT
CDR3: CASSLGQGDGNTIYF

D: TRBD2
length: 14
V: TRBV6-6
size: few
J: TRBJ2-7
DNA: TGTGCCAGCTCCCTCTTGGCGGGGGCCTACGAGCAGTACTTC
CDR3: CASSLLAGAYEQYF

D: -
length: 13
V: TRBV9
size: -
J: TRBJ2-3
DNA: TGTGCCAGCAGCGTAGGGAAGCGAGATACGCAGTATTTT
CDR3: CASSVGKRDTQYF